This passage covers 30 T cell receptor beta chains from one sample sequenced in a study of control samples from healthy donors and cancer patients. Clones were sequenced by immunoSEQ multiplex PCR, and TCRdb holds only the in-frame ones, with some missing. The data contain some 100,000 clones, over 60% of them singletons. Sequencing was done on a sample of blood. These receptors were taken from a woman aged 25 to 39 in good health.

This clone was recorded only once. V and J are TRBV5-6 and TRBJ2-5; D is ambiguous. The CDR3 is made up of 13 amino acids. Germline V CDR1 and CDR2: SGHDT, YYEEEE. The ends were cut back, 2 bases at V and 7 bases at J, with 12 bases in the middle. The CDR3 DNA reads as TGTGCCAGCAGCTTTCTATATACGGGGACCCAGTACTTC. It specifies CASSFLYTGTQYF.

This chain links TRBV11-3 with TRBJ2-3; D may be TRBD1 (6 bases). Germline-derived CDR1 and CDR2 are SGHNT and YENEEA. The CDR3 extends over 14 amino acids. Trimming shortened V by 1 base and J by 1 base, and 6 bases separated the two germline ends. The CDR3 nucleotides are TGTGCCAGCAGCTTAGGACAGGGCACAGATACGCAGTATTTT. It translates to CASSLGQGTDTQYF.

The chain couples TRBV30 to TRBJ1-4, with D perhaps matching TRBD1 (5 bases). The V end lost 0 bases, the J end lost 8 bases, and 13 bases lay between the germline ends. The CDR3 extends over 14 amino acids. Germline CDR1 GTSNPN, CDR2 SVGIG (reference sequence). CDR3 DNA: TGTGCCTGGAGTGTCCAGGGAGGAGGGGAAAAACTGTTTTTT. This encodes CAWSVQGGGEKLFF.

The chain has TRBV6-1 and TRBJ2-1; TRBD1 or TRBD2 may be the D gene (6 bases each). In germline, CDR1 is MNHNS, CDR2 SASEGT. Trimming cost V 3 bases and J 3 bases, with 15 bases left between them. CDR3 length: 16 residues. CDR3 sequence: CASSEEMGGFYNEQFF. The CDR3 region has the DNA TGTGCCAGCAGTGAGGAAATGGGGGGCTTCTACAATGAGCAGTTCTTC.

This chain joins TRBV11-1 and TRBJ2-3; 11 nucleotides match TRBD2. Losses at the gene ends were 6 bases for V and 9 bases for J; bases not matched to a gene: 8. The CDR3 is 14 amino acids. The V gene's germline CDR1 is SGHAT and CDR2 FQDESV (reference sequence). The CDR3 region is CASRAGLAGGTQYF. The CDR3 DNA reads TGTGCCAGCAGGGCTGGACTAGCGGGCGGGACGCAGTATTTT.

The rearrangement uses TRBV5-1 and TRBJ2-3; tentative D call: TRBD2 (5 bases). Per the germline V gene, CDR1 is SGHRS and CDR2 is YFSETQ. V was shortened by 4 bases and J by 1 base, with 10 bases between the two germline ends. The CDR3 is 14 amino acids. This chain's CDR3 is CASSLSGGTDTQYF. The CDR3 nucleotides read TGCGCCAGCAGCCTGAGCGGCGGCACAGATACGCAGTATTTT. The full variable domain, rest sourced from reference TRBV5-1 and TRBJ2-3, is KAGVTQTPRYLIKTRGQQVTLSCSPISGHRSVSWYQQTPGQGLQFLFEYFSETQRNKGNFPGRFSGRQFSNSRSEMNVSTLELGDSALYLCASSLSGGTDTQYFGPGTRLTVL.

This clone has only one observation. V and J are TRBV12-3 or TRBV12-4 and TRBJ2-6, with no clear D. CDR3 length equals 13 residues. V was pared by 6 bases and J by 2 bases, with 5 bases between. The CDR3 region has the DNA TGTGCCAGCAGAAGCGCTGGGGCCAACGTCCTGACTTTC. Its protein product is CASRSAGANVLTF.

The V and J genes are TRBV19 and TRBJ1-1; D is unresolved. Germline loops: CDR1 LNHDA, CDR2 SQIVND (reference sequence). CDR3 length equals 12 residues. V lost 8 bases and J lost 1, with 8 bases in between. CDR3 nucleotide sequence: TGTGCCAGTTATAGGCAGAACACTGAAGCTTTCTTT. Translating gives CASYRQNTEAFF.

The chain couples TRBV2 to TRBJ2-1; 7 bases match TRBD2. CDR3 length: 15 residues. The V gene end was trimmed by 6 bases and the J gene end by 0 bases; junction bases not matched to a gene: 5. In germline, CDR1 is SNHLY, CDR2 FYNNEI. The CDR3 sequence: CASSASGSSYNEQFF. The CDR3 nucleotides read TGTGCCAGCAGCGCTAGCGGAAGCTCCTACAATGAGCAGTTCTTC.

The V call is TRBV5-1, the J call TRBJ2-7; 7 nucleotides agree with TRBD1. Germline CDR1 reads SGHRS; CDR2 reads YFSETQ. The junction had 8 bases not matched to a gene; V was cut back by 4 bases and J by 1 base. CDR3 length equals 15 residues. The CDR3 protein is CASSPRGTESYEQYF. The CDR3 region has the DNA TGCGCCAGCAGCCCTAGGGGGACAGAGTCCTACGAGCAGTACTTC.

The gene calls are TRBV20-1 and TRBJ1-1; D not certain. CDR1 and CDR2 from the germline V gene are DFQATT and SNEGSKA (reference sequence). The CDR3 covers 14 residues. Trimming removed 3 bases at V and 4 bases at J, with 15 bases between. In nucleotides, the CDR3 is TGCAGTGCTAGTAGAGGTGGGGAGGTCACTGAAGCTTTCTTT. This encodes CSASRGGEVTEAFF.

The chain joins TRBV4-2 to TRBJ1-1, with D tentatively TRBD1 (6 bases). Looked up from germline, CDR1 is LGHNA and CDR2 is YNFKEQ. This CDR3 has 12 amino acids. The V and J ends lost 3 bases and 8 bases respectively, with 10 bases between them. Here the CDR3 reads CASSQDRGEAFF. In DNA form, the CDR3 reads TGTGCCAGCAGCCAGGATAGGGGGGAAGCTTTCTTT.

J is TRBJ1-2 and V is TRBV6-2 or TRBV6-3, with D tentatively TRBD1 (6 bases). CDR3 length: 13 residues. Between the trimmed V and J ends, which lost 0 bases and 8 bases, there was a span of 10 bases. Germline-derived CDR1 and CDR2 are MNHEY and SVGEGT. CDR3 sequence: CASSYSPQGGYTF. The CDR3 bases are TGTGCCAGCAGTTACTCCCCACAGGGAGGCTACACCTTC.

The chain uses TRBV19 and TRBJ1-4; D call uncertain. Trimming cost V 6 bases and J 0 bases, with 20 bases left between them. The CDR3 contains 18 residues. Germline values: CDR1 LNHDA, CDR2 SQIVND (reference sequence). In DNA, the CDR3 is TGTGCCAGTAGATGGGGATCTTGGCCCCCAGCAACTAATGAAAAACTGTTTTTT. Translating it yields CASRWGSWPPATNEKLFF.

The chain joins TRBV7-8 to TRBJ1-3; D gene ambiguous. The CDR3 sequence is 15 residues long. Trimming took 3 bases from V and 2 from J, leaving 11 bases between them. Germline CDR1 SGHVS, CDR2 FQNEAQ. The CDR3 reads CASSFQTGAGNTIYF. CDR3 DNA sequence: TGTGCCAGCAGCTTCCAGACTGGGGCTGGAAACACCATATATTTT.

This chain joins TRBV2 and TRBJ2-6, with 9 bases aligning to TRBD1. The CDR3 covers 17 residues. Germline CDR1 and CDR2: SNHLY and FYNNEI. Trimming took 9 bases from V and 0 from J; bases not matched to a gene: 9. The CDR3 nucleotides read TGTGCCAGGGACAGGGGACAATGGGGCTCTGGGGCCAACGTCCTGACTTTC. Translation: CARDRGQWGSGANVLTF. Based on the CDR3 plus reference TRBV2 and TRBJ2-6, the full variable domain is EPEVTQTPSHQVTQMGQEVILRCVPISNHLYFYWYRQILGQKVEFLVSFYNNEISEKSEIFDDQFSVERPDGSNFTLKIRSTKLEDSAMYFCARDRGQWGSGANVLTFGAGSRLTVL.

The rearrangement links TRBV15 to TRBJ1-2; D ambiguous. CDR1 LNHNV and CDR2 YYDKDF come from the germline V gene (reference sequence). CDR3 length: 11 amino acids. The V gene lost 5 bases and the J gene lost 2 bases, with 3 bases spanning the gap. The CDR3 is CATSLNYGYTF. The CDR3 region has the DNA TGTGCCACCAGCCTGAACTATGGCTACACCTTC.

The chain carries TRBV11-2 and TRBJ2-7; TRBD2 matches at 10 bases. Trimming took 4 bases from V and 2 from J; bases not matched to a gene: 2. CDR1 SGHAT and CDR2 FQNNGV come from the germline V gene. The CDR3 has 14 amino acids. The CDR3 region has the DNA TGTGCCAGCAGCTCTGGACTAGCGGCCTACGAGCAGTACTTC. Amino acid sequence: CASSSGLAAYEQYF.

This rearrangement joins TRBV30 to TRBJ2-5, with D possibly matching TRBD2 (5 bases). Trimming shortened V by 3 bases and J by 3 bases, and 5 bases separated the two germline ends. From germline, CDR1 is GTSNPN and CDR2 SVGIG (reference sequence). This CDR3 contains 11 residues. CDR3 DNA: TGTGCCTGGAGCGGGGAAGAGACCCAGTACTTC. Amino acids: CAWSGEETQYF.

The V gene is TRBV15, the J gene TRBJ2-3, with 10 positions matching TRBD2. The CDR3 is made up of 17 amino acids. V dropped 0 bases and J dropped 6; count of bases not matched to a gene: 9. Germline CDR1 reads LNHNV; CDR2 reads YYDKDF (reference sequence). The CDR3 region has the DNA TGTGCCACCAGCAGAGATTTAAGCGGGGGGGCAGAGGATACGCAGTATTTT. Protein: CATSRDLSGGAEDTQYF. Complete variable domain (other parts from reference TRBV15 and TRBJ2-3): DAMVIQNPRYQVTQFGKPVTLSCSQTLNHNVMYWYQQKSSQAPKLLFHYYDKDFNNEADTPDNFQSRRPNTSFCFLDIRSPGLGDTAMYLCATSRDLSGGAEDTQYFGPGTRLTVL.

The chain carries TRBV10-3 and TRBJ2-7; 8 nucleotides line up with TRBD1. Per the germline V gene, CDR1 is ENHRY and CDR2 is SYGVKD. The trim removed 8 bases at V and 2 bases at J, leaving 8 bases unmatched. The CDR3 consists of 14 residues. Written as DNA, the CDR3 is TGTGCCATCGGGTCAGGGGGCGCTACCTACGAGCAGTACTTC. The encoded protein is CAIGSGGATYEQYF.

The CDR3 sequence is CASSLAGYEQYF. CDR3 bases: TGTGCCAGCAGCTTAGCCGGATACGAGCAGTACTTC. This chain uses TRBV11-2 with TRBJ2-7; D unclear. Deletions cut 1 base from V and 4 bases from J, with 5 bases between. This CDR3 is built from 12 residues. Germline V gives CDR1 SGHAT, CDR2 FQNNGV.

The V and J genes are TRBV6-5 and TRBJ1-4; D unclear. This CDR3 spans 13 amino acids. V lost 7 bases, J lost 9 bases, and 15 bases lay in between. Germline lookup yields CDR1 MNHEY and CDR2 SVGAGI. The CDR3 coding sequence is TGTGCCAGCAACAGTGACCCGTCCCAAAAACTGTTTTTT. Its protein product is CASNSDPSQKLFF.

In this sample, this clone turned up a few times. The sample holds other DNA sequences that translate to the same CDR3. V gene TRBV12-3 or TRBV12-4 combines with J gene TRBJ2-3, with unresolved D. The CDR3 is made up of 11 amino acids. V was clipped by 2 bases and J by 4 bases, with 1 base between them. The CDR3 nucleotides read TGTGCCAGCAGTTTATCAGATACGCAGTATTTT. Its protein is CASSLSDTQYF.

The genes are TRBV27 and TRBJ2-3, with D possibly matching TRBD1 (5 bases). Trimming pared 2 bases from V and 3 bases from J, leaving 9 bases between. Germline V CDR1 and CDR2: MNHEY, SMNVEV (reference sequence). The CDR3 extends over 14 amino acids. CDR3 in DNA: TGTGCCAGCAGTTTACGGGCAGGGACAGATACGCAGTATTTT. Translated, it gives CASSLRAGTDTQYF.

The genes are TRBV11-2 and TRBJ1-2, with a tentative D call TRBD1 (5 bases). This CDR3 is built from 15 residues. Trimming cost V 1 base and J 2 bases, with 11 bases left between them. Germline V gene sequence: CDR1 SGHAT, CDR2 FQNNGV. The CDR3 DNA reads as TGTGCCAGCAGCTTAGGTCCGGGGCGCAACTATGGCTACACCTTC. This gives the protein CASSLGPGRNYGYTF.

V usage is TRBV27 and J usage is TRBJ1-2; maybe TRBD1 (5 bases). CDR3 length: 12 residues. Germline CDR1 MNHEY, CDR2 SMNVEV (reference sequence). The ends were cut back, 9 bases at V and 3 bases at J, with 11 bases in the middle. CDR3 DNA sequence: TGTGCCAGTTGGGACGGATACTATGGCTACACCTTC. Translated, it gives CASWDGYYGYTF.

The gene calls are TRBV9 and TRBJ1-2; no clear D gene. The CDR3 extends over 13 amino acids. The V and J ends lost 0 bases and 4 bases respectively, with 7 bases between them. Germline values: CDR1 SGDLS, CDR2 YYNGEE. CDR3 loop: CASSVGPAYGYTF. DNA of the CDR3: TGTGCCAGCAGCGTAGGGCCAGCCTATGGCTACACCTTC.

This chain links TRBV12-5 with TRBJ2-3, with D uncertain. Germline V gene lookup returns CDR1 LGHNT and CDR2 FRNRAP. The CDR3 totals 15 residues. V was pared by 0 bases and J by 2 bases, with 9 bases between. CDR3 nucleotides: TGTGCTAGTGGTTTGGTTAGGGTACCCACAGATACGCAGTATTTT. Its translation is CASGLVRVPTDTQYF. Complete variable domain (other parts from reference TRBV12-5 and TRBJ2-3): DARVTQTPRHKVTEMGQEVTMRCQPILGHNTVFWYRQTMMQGLELLAYFRNRAPLDDSGMPKDRFSAEMPDATLATLKIQPSEPRDSAVYFCASGLVRVPTDTQYFGPGTRLTVL.

Here the CDR3 DNA reads TGTGCCAGCAGCCAAATGTCAGGGTGGGGCACTGAAGCTTTCTTT. Translation gives CASSQMSGWGTEAFF. V gene TRBV14 combines with J gene TRBJ1-1, with D tentatively TRBD1 (5 bases). The length of the CDR3 is 15 residues. The germline V gene encodes CDR1 SGHDN and CDR2 FVKESK. The ends were cut back, 2 bases at V and 4 bases at J, with 14 bases in the middle. The full variable domain, rest sourced from reference TRBV14 and TRBJ1-1, is EAGVTQFPSHSVIEKGQTVTLRCDPISGHDNLYWYRRVMGKEIKFLLHFVKESKQDESGMPNNRFLAERTGGTYSTLKVQPAELEDSGVYFCASSQMSGWGTEAFFGQGTRLTVV.